The 9 T cell receptor beta chains below all came from one sample that was sequenced in a study of Ad26.COV2.S vaccination and SARS-CoV-2 variants. The protocol was immunoSEQ multiplex PCR, while the TCRdb copy is restricted to in-frame clones and leaves out a portion. Among fewer than 500,000 clones listed, around 90% were seen once. Treatment defined: around 19 received Ad26.COV2.S at low or high dose, single or two shots; roughly five received placebo; per-sample allocation not given. Day 63 following the first vaccine or placebo injection was when the samples were taken. Material: peripheral blood, obtained in a trial of Ad26.COV2.S vaccine versus placebo. The source of these receptors is a person between 18 and 59 years old who received the Ad26.COV2.S COVID-19 vaccine or a placebo.

The genes are TRBV18 and TRBJ1-5; D is ambiguous. Trimming left V 2 bases short and J 0 bases short, with 8 bases between. Germline values: CDR1 KGHSH, CDR2 LQKENI. The CDR3 is made up of 15 amino acids. The CDR3 region has the DNA TGTGCCAGCTCACCAAATGGTCTTAGCAATCAGCCCCAGCATTTT. This encodes CASSPNGLSNQPQHF.

J is TRBJ2-3 and V is TRBV28, with no clear D. CDR3 size: 15 residues. In germline, CDR1 is MDHEN, CDR2 SYDVKM. Deletions cut 2 bases from V and 2 bases from J, with 11 bases between. The CDR3 nucleotides read TGTGCCAGCAGTTTAAGGCGCCTTAACACAGATACGCAGTATTTT. It specifies CASSLRRLNTDTQYF.

This rearrangement joins TRBV3-1 (or the pseudogene TRBV3-2) to TRBJ2-7, with D hard to call. This CDR3 spans 14 amino acids. Trimming left V 0 bases short and J 0 bases short, with 6 bases between. Germline V gene lookup returns CDR1 LGHDT and CDR2 YNNKEL (reference sequence). The CDR3 nucleotides read TGTGCCAGCAGCCAAGAGGTCGGCTCCTACGAGCAGTACTTC. Amino acid sequence: CASSQEVGSYEQYF.

The chain uses TRBV6-5 and TRBJ2-3; D uncertain. CDR3 length: 13 amino acids. With 2 bases removed from V and 6 bases from J, the gap between germline ends came to 9 bases. Germline V gene sequence: CDR1 MNHEY, CDR2 SVGAGI. The CDR3 spells CASSYHPADTQYF. Here the CDR3 DNA reads TGTGCCAGCAGTTACCATCCCGCCGATACGCAGTATTTT.

The rearrangement uses TRBV19 and TRBJ2-1; 14 bases align to TRBD2. With V trimmed by 5 bases and J by 9 bases, 3 bases remained unmatched. Looked up from germline, CDR1 is LNHDA and CDR2 is SQIVND (reference sequence). The CDR3 is made up of 14 amino acids. CDR3 DNA: TGTGCCAGTAGTTGGACTAGCGGGAGGTCTGAGCAGTTCTTC. As protein: CASSWTSGRSEQFF.

The V gene is TRBV27, the J gene TRBJ2-1, with 10 nucleotides matching TRBD2. The CDR3 has 18 residues. The V gene's germline CDR1 is MNHEY and CDR2 SMNVEV (reference sequence). V trimming: 3 bases; J trimming: 5 bases; junction bases outside the gene matches: 13. Written as DNA, the CDR3 is TGTGCCAGCAGTTTCCTGGCTAGCGGGAGCGTTGGTGACAATGAGCAGTTCTTC. Protein sequence: CASSFLASGSVGDNEQFF.

The rearrangement joins TRBV15 to TRBJ1-2, with D perhaps matching TRBD1 (5 bases). Germline V gene data show CDR1 as LNHNV and CDR2 as YYDKDF (reference sequence). V gave up 6 bases and J gave up 3 bases, with 11 bases separating them. There are 13 residues in the CDR3. The CDR3 loop is CATSSGPDYGYTF. The CDR3 DNA reads as TGTGCCACCAGTTCAGGGCCTGACTATGGCTACACCTTC.

V usage is TRBV24-1 and J usage is TRBJ2-2; D is uncertain. This CDR3 contains 14 residues. Trimming pared 5 bases from V and 4 bases from J, leaving 10 bases between. The germline gives CDR1 KGHDR, CDR2 SFDVKD. CDR3 amino acids: CATSAGRGTGELFF. As DNA, the CDR3 is TGTGCCACCAGTGCAGGCCGAGGCACCGGGGAGCTGTTTTTT.

The J gene is TRBJ1-2, the V gene TRBV7-9; maybe TRBD1 (6 bases). Germline lookup yields CDR1 SEHNR and CDR2 FQNEAQ (reference sequence). The CDR3 spans 13 residues. Trimming removed 5 bases at V and 8 bases at J, with 15 bases between. The CDR3 nucleotides read TGTGCCAGCAGCATAACAGGGCCCTTAGGCTACACCTTC. Protein product: CASSITGPLGYTF.